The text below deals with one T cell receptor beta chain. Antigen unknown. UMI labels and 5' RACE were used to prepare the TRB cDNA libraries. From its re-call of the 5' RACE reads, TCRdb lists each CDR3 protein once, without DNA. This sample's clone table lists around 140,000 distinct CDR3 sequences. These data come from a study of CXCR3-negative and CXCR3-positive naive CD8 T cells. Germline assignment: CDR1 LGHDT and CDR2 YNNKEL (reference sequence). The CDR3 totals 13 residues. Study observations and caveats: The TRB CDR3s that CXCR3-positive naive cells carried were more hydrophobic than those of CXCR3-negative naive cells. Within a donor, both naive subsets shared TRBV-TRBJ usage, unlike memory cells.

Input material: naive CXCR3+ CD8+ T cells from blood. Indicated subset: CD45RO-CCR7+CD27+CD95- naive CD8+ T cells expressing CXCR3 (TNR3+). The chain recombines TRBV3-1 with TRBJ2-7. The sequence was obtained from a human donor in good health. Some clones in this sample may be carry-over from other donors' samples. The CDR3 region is CASSQDWASEQYF.